This TCR beta chain was captured in a study of tissue T cells after allogeneic stem cell transplantation. This clone was detected a few times. No antigen is known for it. Gene names are mouse gene names. The sequenced fragment ends 1 residue before the CDR3 boundary, so the rest is inferred from the germline J gene. Survey-depth TCRbeta CDR3 sequencing reported V/J genes and productive frequencies. The method was immunoSEQ multiplex PCR; TCRdb's version includes in-frame clones alone and lacks a portion of them. This repertoire shows about 48,000 clones, around 73% found once; its top ten account for under 0.9%. Whole-study findings and limits: Which tissue TCRs were alloreactive or antigen-specific was not determined. Some clones might be persisting host cells. Across patients, clones rarely overlapped, yet motif clusters were shared tissue-specifically. TCR repertoires tracked anatomic similarity, regardless of disease or transplant status.

The length of the CDR3 is 14 residues. V was pared by 4 bases and J by 5 bases, with 7 bases of the junction left unmatched. Germline CDR1 reads SGHDT; CDR2 reads FRDEAV. This TCR derives from a pool of C57BL/6 mice in good health. The specimen was sorted cells pooled from one or two spleens. The chain links TRBV14 to TRBJ2-7; 9 bases agree with TRBD2. The CDR3 sequence is CASSPLVGGHEQYF. The DNA read from the CDR3 is TGTGCCAGCAGTCCCCTGGTGGGGGGGCATGAACAGTAC. Filled out from reference TRBV14 and TRBJ2-7, the complete variable domain reads EAGVTQSPRYAVLQEGQAVSFWCDPISGHDTLYWYQQPRDQGPQLLVYFRDEAVIDNSQLPSDRFSAVRPKGTNSTLKIQSAKQGDTATYLCASSPLVGGHEQYFGPGTRLTVL.